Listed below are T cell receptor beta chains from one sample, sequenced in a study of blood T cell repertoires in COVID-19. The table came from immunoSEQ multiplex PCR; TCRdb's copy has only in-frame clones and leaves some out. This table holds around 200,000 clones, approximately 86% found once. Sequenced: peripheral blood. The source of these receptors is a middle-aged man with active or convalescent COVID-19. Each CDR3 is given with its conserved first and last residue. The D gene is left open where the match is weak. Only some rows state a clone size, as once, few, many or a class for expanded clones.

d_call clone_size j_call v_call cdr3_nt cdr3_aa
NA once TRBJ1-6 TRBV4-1 TGCGCCAGCCGATCGGACAGATTAAATTCACCCCTCCACTTT CASRSDRLNSPLHF
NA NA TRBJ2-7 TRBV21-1 TGTGCCAGCAGTCGGGTTTTGCGGAGAACCTACGAGCAGTACTTC CASSRVLRRTYEQYF
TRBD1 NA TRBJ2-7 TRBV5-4 TGTGCCAGCAGCACGGGACAGGGGGTATCCTACGAGCAGTACTTC CASSTGQGVSYEQYF
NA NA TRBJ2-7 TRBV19 TGTGCCAGTAGTCCGACGACAGGAAATGTTAATGGGCAGTACTTC CASSPTTGNVNGQYF
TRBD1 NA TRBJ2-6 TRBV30 TGTGCCTGGTGCGGCTTGGGACAGGGTTTATCCGGGGCCAACGTCCTGACTTTC CAWCGLGQGLSGANVLTF
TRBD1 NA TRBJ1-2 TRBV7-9 TGTGCCAGCAGCTTTGGGACAGGGGTTAACTATGGCTACACCTTC CASSFGTGVNYGYTF
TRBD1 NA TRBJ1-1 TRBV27 TGTGCCAGCAGCCCACCAAGTTACAGGGGGAGGCGGTCGAACACTGAAGCTTTCTTT CASSPPSYRGRRSNTEAFF
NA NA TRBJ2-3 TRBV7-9 TGTGCCAGTGGGGGGATAGCTAGCACAGATACGCAGTATTTT CASGGIASTDTQYF
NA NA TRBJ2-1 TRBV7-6 TGTGCCAGCAGCTCCGCCTCTAAAACCCCCTACAATGAGCAGTTCTTC CASSSASKTPYNEQFF
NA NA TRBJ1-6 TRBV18 TGTGCCAGCTCACCCAGCGACAGTTCCAATTCACCCCTCCACTTT CASSPSDSSNSPLHF
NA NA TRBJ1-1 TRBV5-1 TGCGCCAGCAGCGACCAGGGCGTCAACACTGAAGCTTTCTTT CASSDQGVNTEAFF
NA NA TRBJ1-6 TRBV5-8 TGTGCCAGCAGCGCAGCAGGCCAGGCTTCACCCCTCCACTTT CASSAAGQASPLHF
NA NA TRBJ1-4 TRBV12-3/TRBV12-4 TGTGCCAGCAGTTTCGGAGCTAATGAAAAACTGTTTTTT CASSFGANEKLFF
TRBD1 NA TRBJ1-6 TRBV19 TGTGCCAGTAGTCCGACAGGGGGTTCACCCCTCCACTTT CASSPTGGSPLHF